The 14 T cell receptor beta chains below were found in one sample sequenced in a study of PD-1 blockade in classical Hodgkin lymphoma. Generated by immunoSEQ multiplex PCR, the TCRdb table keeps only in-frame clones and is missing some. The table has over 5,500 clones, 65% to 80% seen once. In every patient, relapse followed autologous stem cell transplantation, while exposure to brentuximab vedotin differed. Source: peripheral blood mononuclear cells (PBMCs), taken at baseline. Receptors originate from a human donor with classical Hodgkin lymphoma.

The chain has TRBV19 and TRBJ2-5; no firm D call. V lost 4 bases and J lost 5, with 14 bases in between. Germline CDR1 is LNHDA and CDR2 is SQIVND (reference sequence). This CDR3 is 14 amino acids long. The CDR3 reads CASSTLDLAETQYF. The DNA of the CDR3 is TGTGCCAGTAGTACCCTCGATTTGGCGGAGACCCAGTACTTC.

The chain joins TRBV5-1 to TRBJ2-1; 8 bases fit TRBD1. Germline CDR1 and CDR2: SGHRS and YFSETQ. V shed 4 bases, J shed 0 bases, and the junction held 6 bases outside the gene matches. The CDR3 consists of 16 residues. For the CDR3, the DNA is TGCGCCAGCAGCCCAGGAACAGGGGGCTCCTACAATGAGCAGTTCTTC. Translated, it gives CASSPGTGGSYNEQFF. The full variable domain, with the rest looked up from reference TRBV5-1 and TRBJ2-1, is KAGVTQTPRYLIKTRGQQVTLSCSPISGHRSVSWYQQTPGQGLQFLFEYFSETQRNKGNFPGRFSGRQFSNSRSEMNVSTLELGDSALYLCASSPGTGGSYNEQFFGPGTRLTVL.

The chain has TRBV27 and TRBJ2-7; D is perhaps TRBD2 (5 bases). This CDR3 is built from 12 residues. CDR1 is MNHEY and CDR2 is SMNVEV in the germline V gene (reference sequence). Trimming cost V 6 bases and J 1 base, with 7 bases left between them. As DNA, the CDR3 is TGTGCCAGCAGCCGGGATTCCTACGAGCAGTACTTC. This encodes CASSRDSYEQYF.

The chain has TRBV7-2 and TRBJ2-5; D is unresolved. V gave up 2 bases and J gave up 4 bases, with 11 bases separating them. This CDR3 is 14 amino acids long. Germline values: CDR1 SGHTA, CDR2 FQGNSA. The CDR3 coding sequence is TGTGCCAGCAGCTTATCACTGGCTCGAGAGACCCAGTACTTC. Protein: CASSLSLARETQYF.

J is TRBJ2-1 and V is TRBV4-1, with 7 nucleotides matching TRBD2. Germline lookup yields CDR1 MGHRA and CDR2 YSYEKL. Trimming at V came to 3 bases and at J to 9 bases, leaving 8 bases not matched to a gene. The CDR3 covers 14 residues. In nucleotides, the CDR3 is TGCGCCAGCAGCCAGTCACTAGCGAGGGGTGAGCAGTTCTTC. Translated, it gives CASSQSLARGEQFF.

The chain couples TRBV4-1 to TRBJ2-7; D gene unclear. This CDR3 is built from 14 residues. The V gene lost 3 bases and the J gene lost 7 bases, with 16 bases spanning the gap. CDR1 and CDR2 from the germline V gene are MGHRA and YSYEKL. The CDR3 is CASSHTSPGYEQYF. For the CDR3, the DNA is TGCGCCAGCAGCCATACGAGCCCAGGATATGAGCAGTACTTC.

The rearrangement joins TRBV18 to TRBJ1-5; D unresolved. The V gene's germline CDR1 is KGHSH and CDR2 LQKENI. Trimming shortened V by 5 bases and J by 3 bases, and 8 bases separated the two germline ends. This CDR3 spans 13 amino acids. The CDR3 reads CASSDGTNQPQHF. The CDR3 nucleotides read TGTGCCAGCTCAGACGGCACCAATCAGCCCCAGCATTTT.

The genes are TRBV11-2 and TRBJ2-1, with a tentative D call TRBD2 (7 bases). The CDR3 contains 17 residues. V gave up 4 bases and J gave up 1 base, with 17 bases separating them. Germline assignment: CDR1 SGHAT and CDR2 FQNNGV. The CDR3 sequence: CASSSRGGLGSYNEQFF. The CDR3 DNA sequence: TGTGCCAGCAGCTCGAGGGGGGGGCTTGGTTCCTACAATGAGCAGTTCTTC.

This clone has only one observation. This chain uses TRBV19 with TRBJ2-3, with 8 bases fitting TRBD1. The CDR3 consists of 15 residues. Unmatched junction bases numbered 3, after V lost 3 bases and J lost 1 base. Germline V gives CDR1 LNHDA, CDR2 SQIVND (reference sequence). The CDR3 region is CASSMTGQGTDTQYF. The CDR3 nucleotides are TGTGCCAGTAGTATGACGGGACAGGGCACAGATACGCAGTATTTT.

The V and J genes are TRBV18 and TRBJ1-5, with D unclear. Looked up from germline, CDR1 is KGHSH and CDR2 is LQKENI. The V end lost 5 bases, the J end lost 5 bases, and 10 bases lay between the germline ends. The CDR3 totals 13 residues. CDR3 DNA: TGTGCCAGCTCAAGCGGGAGACATCAGCCCCAGCATTTT. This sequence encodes CASSSGRHQPQHF.

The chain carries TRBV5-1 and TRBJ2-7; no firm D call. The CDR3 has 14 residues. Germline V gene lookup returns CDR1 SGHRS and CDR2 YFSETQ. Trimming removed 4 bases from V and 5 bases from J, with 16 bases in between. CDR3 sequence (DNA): TGCGCCAGCAGCCCCCTCGCAGAGGATGACGAGCAGTACTTC. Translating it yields CASSPLAEDDEQYF. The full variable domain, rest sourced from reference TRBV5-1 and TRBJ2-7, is KAGVTQTPRYLIKTRGQQVTLSCSPISGHRSVSWYQQTPGQGLQFLFEYFSETQRNKGNFPGRFSGRQFSNSRSEMNVSTLELGDSALYLCASSPLAEDDEQYFGPGTRLTVT.

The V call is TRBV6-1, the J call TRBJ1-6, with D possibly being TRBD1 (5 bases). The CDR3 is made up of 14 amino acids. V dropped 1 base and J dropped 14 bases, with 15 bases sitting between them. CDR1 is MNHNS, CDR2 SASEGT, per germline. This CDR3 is CASSEDTGAGTLHF. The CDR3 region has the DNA TGTGCCAGCAGTGAAGATACCGGGGCCGGGACCCTCCACTTT.

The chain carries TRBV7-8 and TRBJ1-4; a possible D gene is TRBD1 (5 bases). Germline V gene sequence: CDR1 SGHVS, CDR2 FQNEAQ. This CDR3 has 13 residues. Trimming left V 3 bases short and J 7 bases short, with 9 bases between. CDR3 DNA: TGTGCCAGCAGCTTGGGGGGAGGTGAAAAACTGTTTTTT. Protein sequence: CASSLGGGEKLFF.

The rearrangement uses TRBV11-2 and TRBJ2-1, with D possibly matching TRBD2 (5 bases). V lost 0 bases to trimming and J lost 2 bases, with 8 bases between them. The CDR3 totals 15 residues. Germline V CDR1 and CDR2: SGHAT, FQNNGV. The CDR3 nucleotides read TGTGCCAGCAGCTTAGATGTCGGGGCCTACAATGAGCAGTTCTTC. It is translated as CASSLDVGAYNEQFF. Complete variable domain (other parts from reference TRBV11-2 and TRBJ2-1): EAGVAQSPRYKIIEKRQSVAFWCNPISGHATLYWYQQILGQGPKLLIQFQNNGVVDDSQLPKDRFSAERLKGVDSTLKIQPAKLEDSAVYLCASSLDVGAYNEQFFGPGTRLTVL.